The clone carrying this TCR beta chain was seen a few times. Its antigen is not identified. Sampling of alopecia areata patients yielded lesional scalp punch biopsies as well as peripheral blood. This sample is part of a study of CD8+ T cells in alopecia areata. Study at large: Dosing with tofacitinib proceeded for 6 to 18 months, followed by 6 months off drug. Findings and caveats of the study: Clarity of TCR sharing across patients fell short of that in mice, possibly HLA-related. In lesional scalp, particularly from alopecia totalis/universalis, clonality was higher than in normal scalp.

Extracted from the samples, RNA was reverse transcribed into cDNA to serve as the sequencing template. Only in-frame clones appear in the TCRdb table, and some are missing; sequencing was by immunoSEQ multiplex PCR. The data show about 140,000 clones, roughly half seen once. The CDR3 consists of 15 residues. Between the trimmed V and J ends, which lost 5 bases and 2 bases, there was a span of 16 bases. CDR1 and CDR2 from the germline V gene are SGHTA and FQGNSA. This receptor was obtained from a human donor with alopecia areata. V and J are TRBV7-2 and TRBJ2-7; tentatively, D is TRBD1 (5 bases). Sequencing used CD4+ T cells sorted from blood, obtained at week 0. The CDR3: CASSKAQGDPYEQYF. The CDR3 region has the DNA TGTGCCAGCAGCAAGGCTCAGGGCGATCCCTACGAGCAGTACTTC.